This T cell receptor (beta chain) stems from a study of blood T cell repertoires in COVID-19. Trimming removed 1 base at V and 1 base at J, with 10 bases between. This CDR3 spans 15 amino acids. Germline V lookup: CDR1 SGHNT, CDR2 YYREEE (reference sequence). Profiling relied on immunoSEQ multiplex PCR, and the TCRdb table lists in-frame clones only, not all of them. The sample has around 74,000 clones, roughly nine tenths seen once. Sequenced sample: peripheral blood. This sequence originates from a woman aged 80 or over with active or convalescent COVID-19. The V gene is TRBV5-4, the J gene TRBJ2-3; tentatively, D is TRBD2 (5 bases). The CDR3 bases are TGTGCCAGCAGCTTGTTTAGCGACCGCACAGATACGCAGTATTTT. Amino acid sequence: CASSLFSDRTDTQYF.